This T cell receptor beta chain was identified in a study of blood T cell repertoires in COVID-19. Study-level information: Nucleic acid was either cDNA or gDNA, and it came from T cells, B-cell-depleted T cells, or PBMCs.

In the source study's methods: From reference gene primer amplification, estimates of nucleated cell counts were derived. Libraries were prepared by immunoSEQ multiplex PCR; TCRdb keeps only in-frame clonotypes and omits some of them. V, J and clone size are those of that table, while D and trimming were read from the DNA. The sample contains approximately 94,000 clones, roughly 80% of which appear only once. Germline CDR1 MNHNY, CDR2 SVGAGI (reference sequence). V was trimmed by 5 bases and J by 3 bases, leaving 18 bases between them. The CDR3 consists of 16 residues. Sequenced material: peripheral blood. This TCR was recovered from a human donor in a cohort sampled during active COVID-19. The rearrangement uses TRBV6-6 and TRBJ2-3; D possibly corresponds to TRBD1 (6 bases). Here the CDR3 reads CASSTIHRDGTDTQYF. The CDR3, as DNA: TGTGCCAGCAGTACGATCCACAGGGACGGGACAGATACGCAGTATTTT.